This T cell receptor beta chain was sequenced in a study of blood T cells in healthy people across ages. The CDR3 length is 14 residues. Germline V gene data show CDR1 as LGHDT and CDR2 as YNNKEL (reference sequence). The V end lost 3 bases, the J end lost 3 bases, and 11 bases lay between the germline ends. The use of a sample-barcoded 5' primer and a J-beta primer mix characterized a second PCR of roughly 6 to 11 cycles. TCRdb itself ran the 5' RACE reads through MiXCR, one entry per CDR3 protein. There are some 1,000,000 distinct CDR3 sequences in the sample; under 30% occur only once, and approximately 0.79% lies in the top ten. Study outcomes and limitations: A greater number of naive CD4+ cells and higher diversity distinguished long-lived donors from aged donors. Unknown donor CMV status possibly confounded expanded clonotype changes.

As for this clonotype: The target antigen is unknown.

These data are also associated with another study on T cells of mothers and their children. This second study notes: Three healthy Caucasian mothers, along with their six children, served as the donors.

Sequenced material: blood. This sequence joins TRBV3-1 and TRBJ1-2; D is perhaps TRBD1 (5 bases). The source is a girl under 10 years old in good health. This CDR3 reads CASSQPGLDYGYTF. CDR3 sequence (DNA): TGTGCCAGCAGCCAGCCAGGGTTGGACTATGGCTACACCTTC.